This entry concerns a single T cell receptor beta chain. Its antigen is still unknown. No much larger clonotype is one base removed from it; base qualities were not supplied. The CDR3 covers 15 residues, taking in both the cysteine and the phenylalanine. Only the CDR3 region is kept as DNA, spanning 45 bases read in frame from base 1. In the germline V gene, CDR1 corresponds to SGDLS and CDR2 to YYNGEE. Compared with germline, V lacks 4 bases and J lacks 4 bases; bases without a gene match: 8. The source of the sample is a study of blood T cell repertoires in COVID-19 (dated by TCRdb to 2020 to 2021). Describing the broader study: The collaborator samples originated in the United States, Italy and Spain and spanned the acute and convalescent phases of COVID-19. The material from the prospective study consisted of cDNA or gDNA derived from T cells, B-cell-depleted T cells, or PBMCs. The dataset comprised deeply sampled blood TCRbeta repertoires from subjects exposed to, actively infected with, or recovered from COVID-19. The repertoires were released in a freely available public database meant as a resource for research on the immune response to SARS-CoV-2. Samples came from the ongoing ImmuneRACE study (first 160 participants) plus 1,254 subjects from 6 global collaborators. A de-identified subject ID, COVID-19 status, age in years and sex were almost always included in the sample metadata. Where available, HLA class I and class II types were taken from metadata supplied by the sample provider and were not determined by assay-based typing.

In Seattle, one collaborating source enrolled patients while the infection was active and tracked those patients longitudinally over the course of disease. The collaborating institutions used their own protocols to collect whole blood in K2EDTA tubes. Collaborator samples were shipped for TCRbeta analysis as frozen whole blood, isolated PBMCs, or DNA extracted from either sample type. TCRbeta CDR3 regions were amplified from genomic DNA using the immunoSEQ Assay, a bias-controlled multiplex PCR. The original pipeline was this. Nucleated cell counts per sample were estimated from amplification of reference gene primers within the assay. Sequence reads were collapsed and filtered to measure the absolute abundance of every unique TCRbeta CDR3 rearrangement. For each sample, productive Simpson clonality was calculated as the square root of Simpson's diversity index over productive rearrangements. In its TCRdb copy, this immuneACCESS table keeps in-frame sequences only and misses some clones. Where compared with another copy, unresolved V genes explain less than half of these, and the others have no known cause. The DNA gave D and trimming, while V, J and clone size come from that table. This sample gives a few hundred thousand clones in total; 70% to 90% of them show up just once. The top ten hold over 15% of the sample.

Findings and caveats that apply to the study as a whole: The amount of clinical and demographic metadata varied by source and participant and was provided uncurated.

The sequenced sample was peripheral blood. The chain joins TRBV9 to TRBJ1-3, with TRBD1 identical over 7 junction bases. The sequence was obtained from a man in his fifties or sixties with COVID-19, enrolled during active disease. The nucleotides read TGTGCCAGCAGCCCCTTAGAGACAGGGGGAAACACCATATATTTT. Its coded protein is CASSPLETGGNTIYF.